Listed below are T cell receptor beta chains from one sample, sequenced in a study of T cell changes during pregnancy in multiple sclerosis. Profiled with immunoSEQ multiplex PCR; TCRdb holds only in-frame clones, not every one. Of roughly 110,000 clones listed, roughly nine tenths are singletons. Sequencing used peripheral blood, obtained before pregnancy. These receptors were obtained from a female donor with multiple sclerosis, enrolled in a pregnancy study. Both conserved end residues are trimmed from each CDR3.

v_gene: TRBV11-2; CDR3aa: ASSRSLQGELMNTEAF
v_gene: TRBV10-3; CDR3aa: AIRQNTEAF
v_gene: TRBV14; CDR3aa: ASSQVPGRGNTEAF
v_gene: TRBV19; CDR3aa: ASPGQMYEQY
v_gene: TRBV18; CDR3aa: ASSPLPTSGGRTTTDTQY
v_gene: TRBV6-5; CDR3aa: ASSSSGSSTDTQY
v_gene: TRBV7-8; CDR3aa: ASSLGTSGSLDEQF
v_gene: TRBV29-1; CDR3aa: SVATGTGEYEQY
v_gene: TRBV14; CDR3aa: ASSQEGLGRVDEQY
v_gene: TRBV5-8; CDR3aa: ASSLGGRRTDTQY
v_gene: TRBV28; CDR3aa: ASSSSIYGYT
v_gene: TRBV5-4; CDR3aa: ASSSRLAGGSETQY
v_gene: TRBV7-2; CDR3aa: ASSLAGGGLDTQY
v_gene: TRBV27; CDR3aa: ASSLSPRDIQY
v_gene: TRBV7-9; CDR3aa: ASSQGLRDPLNEQF
v_gene: TRBV2; CDR3aa: ASSTPGEHTMNTEAF
v_gene: TRBV19; CDR3aa: ASTRTGSYGYT
v_gene: TRBV19; CDR3aa: ASSASYTGTRNNEQF
v_gene: TRBV5-6; CDR3aa: ASSLRQGADTEAF
v_gene: TRBV25-1; CDR3aa: ASGPGTGELF
v_gene: TRBV4-1; CDR3aa: ASSPGQGGGYEQY
v_gene: TRBV2; CDR3aa: ASSAMNRGRSRISYEQY
v_gene: TRBV10-3; CDR3aa: AISEYEGGTDTQY
v_gene: TRBV19; CDR3aa: ASSEWTANYGYT
v_gene: TRBV11-3; CDR3aa: ASSRRGRDQETQY
v_gene: TRBV5-1; CDR3aa: ASSEGDSQETQY
v_gene: TRBV28; CDR3aa: ASDAGGPRETQY
v_gene: TRBV7-9; CDR3aa: ASSSGQGRNNSPLH
v_gene: TRBV27; CDR3aa: ASSTRQGAEDTQY
v_gene: TRBV6-1; CDR3aa: ASSTIQGRAEAF
v_gene: TRBV6-6; CDR3aa: ASSYSKDIPSDLH
v_gene: TRBV19; CDR3aa: ASTQAHRGYGYT
v_gene: TRBV7-9; CDR3aa: ASMGQGISGELF
v_gene: TRBV29-1; CDR3aa: SVEDNGRENSDTQY
v_gene: TRBV5-1; CDR3aa: ASSLVARAQDEQY
v_gene: TRBV20-1; CDR3aa: SPGGGYT
v_gene: TRBV5-1; CDR3aa: ASSLALARTGELF
v_gene: TRBV5-1; CDR3aa: ASTRQGRRDGYT
v_gene: TRBV4-3; CDR3aa: ASSSLPYRGEQY
v_gene: TRBV4-2; CDR3aa: ASSQEVVGGKVKTQY
v_gene: TRBV21-1; CDR3aa: ASSKVRAREGSGEQF
v_gene: TRBV9; CDR3aa: ASGRANYNEQF
v_gene: TRBV4-2; CDR3aa: ASSQDAGRLAGGSNTGELF
v_gene: TRBV5-1; CDR3aa: ASSQETGWVNTEAF
v_gene: TRBV5-6; CDR3aa: ASSLGTSQETQY
v_gene: TRBV7-3; CDR3aa: ASSLTVSSTGELF
v_gene: TRBV5-1; CDR3aa: ASSPGHDNSPLH
v_gene: TRBV19; CDR3aa: ASSIDSRAYEQY
v_gene: TRBV4-3; CDR3aa: ASSPDRASEKLF
v_gene: TRBV14; CDR3aa: ASSRRIRGWWGYT
v_gene: TRBV28; CDR3aa: ASSSTRGQSGELF
v_gene: TRBV18; CDR3aa: ASSEQGADQPQH
v_gene: TRBV27; CDR3aa: ASSLSGGSGANVLT
v_gene: TRBV27; CDR3aa: ASRLTSGGSYEQY